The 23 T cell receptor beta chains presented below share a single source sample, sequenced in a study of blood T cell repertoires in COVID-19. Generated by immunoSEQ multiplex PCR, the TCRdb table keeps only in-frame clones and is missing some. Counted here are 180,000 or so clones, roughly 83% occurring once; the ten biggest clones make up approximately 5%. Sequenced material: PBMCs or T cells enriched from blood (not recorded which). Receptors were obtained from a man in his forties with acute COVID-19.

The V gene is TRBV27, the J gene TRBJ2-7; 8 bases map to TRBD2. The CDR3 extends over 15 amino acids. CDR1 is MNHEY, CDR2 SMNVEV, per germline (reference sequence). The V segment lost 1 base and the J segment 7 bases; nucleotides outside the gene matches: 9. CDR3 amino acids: CASSLLAGGGWEQYF. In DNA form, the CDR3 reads TGTGCCAGCAGTTTATTGGCGGGAGGTGGGTGGGAGCAGTACTTC.

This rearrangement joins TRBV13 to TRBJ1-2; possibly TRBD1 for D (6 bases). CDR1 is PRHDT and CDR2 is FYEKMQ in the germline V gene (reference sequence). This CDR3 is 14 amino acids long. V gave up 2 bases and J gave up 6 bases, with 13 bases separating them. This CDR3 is CASSLSGALDGYTF. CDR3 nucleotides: TGTGCCAGCAGCTTATCAGGGGCGCTGGATGGCTACACCTTC.

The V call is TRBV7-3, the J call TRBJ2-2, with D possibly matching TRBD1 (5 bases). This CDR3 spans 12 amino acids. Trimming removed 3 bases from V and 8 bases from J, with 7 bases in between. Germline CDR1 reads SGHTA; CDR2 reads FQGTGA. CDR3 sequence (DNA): TGTGCCAGCAGCTTGGCAGGGGGGGAGCTGTTTTTT. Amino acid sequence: CASSLAGGELFF.

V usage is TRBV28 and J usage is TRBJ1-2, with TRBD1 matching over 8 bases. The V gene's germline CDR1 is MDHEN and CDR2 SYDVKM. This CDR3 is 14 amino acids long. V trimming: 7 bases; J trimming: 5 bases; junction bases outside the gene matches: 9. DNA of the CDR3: TGTGCCAGCACCCAAGGACAGGGTCGTTATGGCTACACCTTC. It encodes CASTQGQGRYGYTF.

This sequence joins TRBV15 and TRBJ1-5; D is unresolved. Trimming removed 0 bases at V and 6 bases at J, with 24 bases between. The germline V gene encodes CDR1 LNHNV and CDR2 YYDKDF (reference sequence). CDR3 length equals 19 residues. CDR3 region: CATSRDLAEGKPRGQPQHF. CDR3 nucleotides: TGTGCCACCAGCAGAGACCTTGCGGAGGGAAAACCACGGGGTCAGCCCCAGCATTTT.

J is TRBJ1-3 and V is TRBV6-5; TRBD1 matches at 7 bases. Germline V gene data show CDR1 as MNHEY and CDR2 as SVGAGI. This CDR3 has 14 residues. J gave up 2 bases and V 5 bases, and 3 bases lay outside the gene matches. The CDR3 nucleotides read TGTGCCAGCAGTCTACAGGGGACTGGAAACACCATATATTTT. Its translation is CASSLQGTGNTIYF.

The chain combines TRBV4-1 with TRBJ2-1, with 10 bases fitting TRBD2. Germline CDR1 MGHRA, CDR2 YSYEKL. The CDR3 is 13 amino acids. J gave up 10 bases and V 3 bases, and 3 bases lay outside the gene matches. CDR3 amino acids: CASSHTSGNEQFF. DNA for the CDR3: TGCGCCAGCAGCCATACTAGCGGGAACGAGCAGTTCTTC.

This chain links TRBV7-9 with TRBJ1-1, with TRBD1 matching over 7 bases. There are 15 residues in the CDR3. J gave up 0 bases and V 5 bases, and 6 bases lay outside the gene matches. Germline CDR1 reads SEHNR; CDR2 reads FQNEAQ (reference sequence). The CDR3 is CASSRFRGMNTEAFF. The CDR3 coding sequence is TGTGCCAGCAGCCGATTCAGGGGGATGAACACTGAAGCTTTCTTT.

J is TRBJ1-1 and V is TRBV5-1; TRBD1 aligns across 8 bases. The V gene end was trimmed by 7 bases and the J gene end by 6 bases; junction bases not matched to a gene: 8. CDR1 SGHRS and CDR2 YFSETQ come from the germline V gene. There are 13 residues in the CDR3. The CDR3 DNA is TGCGCCAGCGGGCAGGGGGCGCGTTCTGAAGCTTTCTTT. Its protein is CASGQGARSEAFF.

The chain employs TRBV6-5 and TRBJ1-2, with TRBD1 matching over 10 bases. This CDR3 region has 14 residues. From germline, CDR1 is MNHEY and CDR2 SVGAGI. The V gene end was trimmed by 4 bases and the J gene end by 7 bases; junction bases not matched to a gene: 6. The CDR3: CASSFRQGAGGYTF. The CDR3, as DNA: TGTGCCAGCAGTTTTAGACAGGGGGCAGGTGGCTACACCTTC.

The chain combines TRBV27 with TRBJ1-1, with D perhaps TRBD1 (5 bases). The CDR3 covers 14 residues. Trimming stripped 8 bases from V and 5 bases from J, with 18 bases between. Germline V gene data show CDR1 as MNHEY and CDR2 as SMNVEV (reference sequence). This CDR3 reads CASSPWGVETEAFF. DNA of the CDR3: TGTGCCAGCTCTCCTTGGGGCGTAGAAACTGAAGCTTTCTTT.

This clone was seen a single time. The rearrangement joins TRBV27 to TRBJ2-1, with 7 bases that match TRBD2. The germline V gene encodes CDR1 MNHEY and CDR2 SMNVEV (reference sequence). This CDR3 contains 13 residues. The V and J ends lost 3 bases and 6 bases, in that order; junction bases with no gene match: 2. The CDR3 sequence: CASSFGGVNEQFF. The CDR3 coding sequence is TGTGCCAGCAGTTTTGGGGGGGTCAATGAGCAGTTCTTC.

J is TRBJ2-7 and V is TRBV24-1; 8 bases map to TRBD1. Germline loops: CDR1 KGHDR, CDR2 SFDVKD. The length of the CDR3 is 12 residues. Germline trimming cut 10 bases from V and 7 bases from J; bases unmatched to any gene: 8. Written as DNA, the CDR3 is TGTGCCACTGCGGGACAGGCGGATGAGCAGTACTTC. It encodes CATAGQADEQYF.

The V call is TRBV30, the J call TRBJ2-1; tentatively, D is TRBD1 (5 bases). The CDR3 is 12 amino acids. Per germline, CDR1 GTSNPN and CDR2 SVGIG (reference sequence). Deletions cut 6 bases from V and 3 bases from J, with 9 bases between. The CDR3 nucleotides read TGTGCCTGCCCTGACAGCTACAATGAGCAGTTCTTC. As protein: CACPDSYNEQFF.

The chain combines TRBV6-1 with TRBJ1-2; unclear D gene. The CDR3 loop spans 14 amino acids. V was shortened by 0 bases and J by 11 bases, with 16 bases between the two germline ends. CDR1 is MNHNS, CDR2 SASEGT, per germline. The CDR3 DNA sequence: TGTGCCAGCAGTGAAGCGCTTCAGGACGGAGGATACACCTTC. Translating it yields CASSEALQDGGYTF.

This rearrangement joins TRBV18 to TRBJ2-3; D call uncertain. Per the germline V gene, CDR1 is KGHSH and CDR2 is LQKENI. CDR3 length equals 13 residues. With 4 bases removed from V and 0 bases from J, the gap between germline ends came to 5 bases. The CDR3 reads CASSLMSTDTQYF. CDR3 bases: TGTGCCAGCTCACTAATGAGCACAGATACGCAGTATTTT.

CDR3 residues: CSVENPARNTEAFF. Written as DNA, the CDR3 is TGCAGCGTTGAAAACCCCGCCAGGAACACTGAAGCTTTCTTT. V usage is TRBV29-1 and J usage is TRBJ1-1; D is unclear. The CDR3 sequence is 14 residues long. Germline loops: CDR1 SQVTM, CDR2 ANQGSEA. Trimming removed 2 bases from V and 1 base from J, with 11 bases in between.

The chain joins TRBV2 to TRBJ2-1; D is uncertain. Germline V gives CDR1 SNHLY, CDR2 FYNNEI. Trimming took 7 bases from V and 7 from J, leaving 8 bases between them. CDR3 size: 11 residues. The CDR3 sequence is CASTPANEQFF. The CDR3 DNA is TGTGCCAGCACCCCTGCGAATGAGCAGTTCTTC.

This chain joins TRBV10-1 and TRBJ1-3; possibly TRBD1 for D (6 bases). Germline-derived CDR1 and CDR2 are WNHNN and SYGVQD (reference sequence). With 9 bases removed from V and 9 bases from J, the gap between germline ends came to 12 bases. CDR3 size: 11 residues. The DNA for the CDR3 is TGCGCCAGGAGAACAGGGAGCACCATATATTTT. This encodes CARRTGSTIYF.

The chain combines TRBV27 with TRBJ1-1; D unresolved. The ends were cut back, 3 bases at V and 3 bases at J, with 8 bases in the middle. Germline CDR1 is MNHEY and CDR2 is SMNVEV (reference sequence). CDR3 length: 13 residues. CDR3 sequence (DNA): TGTGCCAGCAGTTTGTCGGTGGACACTGAAGCTTTCTTT. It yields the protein CASSLSVDTEAFF.

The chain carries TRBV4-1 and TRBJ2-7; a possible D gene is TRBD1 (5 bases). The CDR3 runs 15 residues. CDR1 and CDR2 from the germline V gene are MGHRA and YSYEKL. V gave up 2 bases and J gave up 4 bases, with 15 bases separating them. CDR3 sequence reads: CASSQFQGPSYEQYF. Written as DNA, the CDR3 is TGCGCCAGCAGCCAATTCCAGGGTCCCAGTTACGAGCAGTACTTC.

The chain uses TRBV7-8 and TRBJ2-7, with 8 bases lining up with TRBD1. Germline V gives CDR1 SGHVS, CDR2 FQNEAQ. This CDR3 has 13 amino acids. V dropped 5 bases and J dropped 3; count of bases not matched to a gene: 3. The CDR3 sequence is CASSNGQGYEQYF. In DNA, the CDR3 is TGTGCCAGCAGCAACGGACAGGGCTACGAGCAGTACTTC.

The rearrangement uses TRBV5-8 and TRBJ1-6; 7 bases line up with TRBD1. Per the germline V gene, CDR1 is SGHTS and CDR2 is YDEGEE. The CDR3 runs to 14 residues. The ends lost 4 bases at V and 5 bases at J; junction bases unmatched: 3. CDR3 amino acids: CASSPGGDNSPLHF. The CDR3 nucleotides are TGTGCCAGCAGCCCAGGGGGTGATAATTCACCCCTCCACTTT.